Below, 10 T cell receptor beta chains from the same sample are listed, as sequenced in a study of control samples from healthy donors and cancer patients. Assay: immunoSEQ multiplex PCR; the TCRdb copy retains only in-frame clones and omits some. The table has some 130,000 clones, about 88% seen once; the top ten hold around 8.2%. Material for sequencing was blood. These receptors were collected from a woman between 25 and 40 years old in good health.

This clone was seen just once. Within the sample, other DNA sequences also encode this same CDR3. V is TRBV5-1 and J is TRBJ2-7; D is uncertain. V was clipped by 0 bases and J by 6 bases, with 4 bases between them. Germline V lookup: CDR1 SGHRS, CDR2 YFSETQ. This CDR3 contains 11 residues. The CDR3 sequence: CASSLAGEQYF. The CDR3 bases are TGCGCCAGCAGCTTGGCAGGCGAGCAGTACTTC.

The chain links TRBV3-1 (or the pseudogene TRBV3-2) to TRBJ2-7; D remains ambiguous. This CDR3 spans 14 amino acids. Germline loops: CDR1 LGHDT, CDR2 YNNKEL (reference sequence). V was trimmed by 4 bases and J by 2 bases, leaving 12 bases between them. CDR3 bases: TGTGCCAGCAGCCTCCTCGGACCTACCTACGAGCAGTACTTC. This translates into CASSLLGPTYEQYF.

V is TRBV7-8 and J is TRBJ1-4; weak D call: TRBD1 (5 bases). V was shortened by 5 bases and J by 8 bases, with 9 bases between the two germline ends. The germline gives CDR1 SGHVS, CDR2 FQNEAQ. The CDR3 has 12 amino acids. The CDR3, as DNA: TGTGCCAGCAGCCCCCGGGGGGAAAAACTGTTTTTT. Its protein product is CASSPRGEKLFF.

The rearrangement links TRBV18 to TRBJ2-2, with 7 bases fitting TRBD1. Germline CDR1 is KGHSH and CDR2 is LQKENI. CDR3 length equals 15 residues. The V and J ends lost 5 bases and 4 bases, in that order; junction bases with no gene match: 7. DNA of the CDR3: TGTGCCAGCTCAAGACAGGGTCATTCCACCGGGGAGCTGTTTTTT. Encoded protein: CASSRQGHSTGELFF.

In this sample, this clone turned up a few times. The CDR3 nucleotides read TGCGCCAGCAGCTTCAATCTAGCGGGGTCCGTAGATACGCAGTATTTT. Protein product: CASSFNLAGSVDTQYF. The chain carries TRBV5-1 and TRBJ2-3; 9 bases are shared with TRBD2. The CDR3 has 16 amino acids. The germline CDR1 and CDR2 sequences are SGHRS and YFSETQ. V trimming: 2 bases; J trimming: 5 bases; junction bases outside the gene matches: 9.

This rearrangement joins TRBV10-3 to TRBJ2-5, with 7 bases that match TRBD2. The CDR3 loop spans 15 amino acids. Germline V gene sequence: CDR1 ENHRY, CDR2 SYGVKD. The V and J ends lost 0 bases and 3 bases, in that order; junction bases with no gene match: 4. The CDR3, as DNA: TGTGCCATCAGTGAGTCTTACGCGGGAGAAGAGACCCAGTACTTC. Translated, it gives CAISESYAGEETQYF.

This chain joins TRBV14 and TRBJ2-7, with 10 bases identical to TRBD1. Germline lookup yields CDR1 SGHDN and CDR2 FVKESK. The CDR3 has 14 residues. The V gene end was trimmed by 4 bases and the J gene end by 0 bases; junction bases not matched to a gene: 0. The CDR3 sequence: CASSRTGGSYEQYF. In nucleotides, the CDR3 is TGTGCCAGCAGCCGGACAGGGGGCTCCTACGAGCAGTACTTC.

The CDR3 region is CASTLTGRTEAFF. The CDR3 DNA follows: TGTGCCAGCACCCTGACAGGGCGGACTGAAGCTTTCTTT. The chain links TRBV5-5 to TRBJ1-1, with 7 bases lining up with TRBD1. The CDR3 spans 13 residues. The germline V gene has CDR1 SGHKS and CDR2 YYEKEE (reference sequence). Unmatched junction bases numbered 7, after V lost 6 bases and J lost 5 bases.

The chain uses TRBV5-1 and TRBJ2-3, with D possibly being TRBD1 (6 bases). Per germline, CDR1 SGHRS and CDR2 YFSETQ. The CDR3 runs 14 residues. V was pared by 3 bases and J by 5 bases, with 13 bases between. The CDR3 nucleotides read TGCGCCAGCAGCTACACGGACAGCGGAGATACGCAGTATTTT. This codes for CASSYTDSGDTQYF.

The chain links TRBV27 to TRBJ1-6; no firm D call. Germline V lookup: CDR1 MNHEY, CDR2 SMNVEV (reference sequence). V was shortened by 1 base and J by 0 bases, with 10 bases between the two germline ends. This CDR3 has 17 residues. The CDR3 sequence: CASSLLGRSSYNSPLHF. The CDR3 DNA reads TGTGCCAGCAGTTTATTAGGGAGGAGCTCCTATAATTCACCCCTCCACTTT.